The TCR beta chain described here comes from a study of vaccination effects on CD4 cells after COVID-19. General observations from the study: In the late period after vaccination, infection- and vaccine-induced clones contracted markedly.

Subsequent to less than eleven days of culture, CD4+ T cells were isolated. The cohort was immunized with two doses of either the BNT162b2 or mRNA-1273 vaccine. CDR1 is MNHEY, CDR2 SVGAGI, per germline. V lost 7 bases and J lost 7, with 11 bases in between. CDR3 length: 12 residues. Profiling relied on immunoSEQ multiplex PCR, and the TCRdb table lists in-frame clones only, not all of them. The data contain approximately 74,000 clones, about 73% of them singletons. Details on this clone: Its antigen remains unknown.

This TCR derives from a human donor who received a COVID-19 vaccine. The chain joins TRBV6-5 to TRBJ2-1; D uncertain. Sequencing was performed on CD4+ T cells from PBMCs cultured without peptide, taken after COVID-19 vaccination. CDR3 nucleotides: TGTGCCAGCAACCGAGTGGGGAATGAGCAGTTCTTC. Its translation is CASNRVGNEQFF.